A selection of T cell receptor beta chains follows, all from one sample in a study of T cells after yellow fever vaccination. TCRdb reprocessed the 5' RACE reads via MiXCR and lists one record per CDR3 protein. Of approximately 330,000 distinct CDR3 sequences listed, over 4% were seen once; the top ten hold around 25%. The sequencing used PBMCs, collected 5 days after the yellow fever booster vaccination. The receptors were gathered from a man between 18 and 29 years old who received the YFV17D yellow fever vaccine. CDR3s include the opening cysteine and the closing phenylalanine or tryptophan. A D gene is named only where the DNA matches it firmly. Clone size is stated in some rows and not others, as once, few, many or a class when expanded.

CDR3 protein	CDR3 DNA	clone size	J gene	D gene	V gene
CAISDWTGESQETQYF	TGTGCCATCAGTGACTGGACAGGGGAGTCCCAAGAGACCCAGTACTTC	few	TRBJ2-5	TRBD1	TRBV10-3
CASSDHRNREDGYTF	TGTGCCAGCAGCGATCACCGAAATAGGGAGGATGGCTACACCTTC	NA	TRBJ1-2	NA	TRBV14
CASSFGREGQPQHF	TGTGCCAGCAGTTTTGGCAGGGAAGGACAGCCCCAGCATTTT	few	TRBJ1-5	NA	TRBV12-3/TRBV12-4
CASSVSGQGDEQYF	TGTGCCAGCAGCGTTTCCGGACAGGGAGACGAGCAGTACTTC	few	TRBJ2-7	TRBD1	TRBV9
CASSLVSGGLNEQFF	TGCGCCAGCAGCTTGGTTAGCGGGGGCCTAAATGAGCAGTTCTTC	many	TRBJ2-1	TRBD2	TRBV5-1
CASSSGTVSTDTQYF	TGTGCCAGCAGCTCCGGGACAGTAAGCACAGATACGCAGTATTTT	many	TRBJ2-3	TRBD1	TRBV28
CASSAPGAPSYNEQFF	TGTGCCAGCAGCGCCCCGGGGGCCCCCTCCTACAATGAGCAGTTCTTC	NA	TRBJ2-1	NA	TRBV11-2
CASSFWVNSYEQYF	TGTGCCAGCAGCTTCTGGGTTAACTCCTACGAGCAGTACTTC	NA	TRBJ2-7	NA	TRBV7-2
CASNWRGQETQYF	TGTGCCAGCAACTGGCGGGGTCAAGAGACCCAGTACTTC	few	TRBJ2-5	NA	TRBV5-4
CASTASGGDTQYF	TGTGCCAGCACCGCATCAGGAGGAGATACGCAGTATTTT	NA	TRBJ2-3	NA	TRBV28
CASSLRPAGELFF	TGTGCCAGCAGCTTACGCCCGGCCGGGGAGCTGTTTTTT	few	TRBJ2-2	NA	TRBV7-3
CASSQDGHRDTYEQYF	TGCGCCAGCAGCCAAGATGGCCACAGGGACACCTACGAGCAGTACTTC	few	TRBJ2-7	NA	TRBV4-3
CASSLEGARGYTF	TGCGCCAGCAGCTTGGAGGGGGCTCGTGGCTACACCTTC	many	TRBJ1-2	TRBD1	TRBV5-1
CASSYSFGYTF	TGTGCCAGCAGTTACAGCTTTGGCTACACCTTC	few	TRBJ1-2	NA	TRBV12-3/TRBV12-4
CASSLGRSSGNTIYF	TGTGCCAGCAGTTTAGGGAGGAGCTCTGGAAACACCATATATTTT	few	TRBJ1-3	NA	TRBV27
CASSLVWGPYTEAFF	TGCGCCAGCAGCTTGGTGTGGGGACCGTACACTGAAGCTTTCTTT	many	TRBJ1-1	NA	TRBV5-1
CASSQVENTEAFF	TGCGCCAGCAGCCAAGTAGAGAACACTGAAGCTTTCTTT	many	TRBJ1-1	NA	TRBV4-1
CASTLGDRDQPQHF	TGTGCCAGCACCCTGGGGGACCGTGATCAGCCCCAGCATTTT	NA	TRBJ1-5	NA	TRBV28
CATSRQGYEQYF	TGTGCCACCAGCAGACAGGGTTACGAGCAGTACTTC	few	TRBJ2-7	NA	TRBV15
CASSQVRWAGNSPLHF	TGTGCCAGCAGCCAAGTCCGTTGGGCGGGTAATTCACCCCTCCACTTT	many	TRBJ1-6	NA	TRBV4-2
CASSLVTGSNEQFF	TGCGCCAGCAGCTTGGTGACAGGGTCAAATGAGCAGTTCTTC	NA	TRBJ2-1	TRBD1	TRBV5-1
CASSPGTGGADTQYF	TGTGCCAGCAGCCCCGGGACAGGGGGCGCAGATACGCAGTATTTT	many	TRBJ2-3	TRBD1	TRBV7-9